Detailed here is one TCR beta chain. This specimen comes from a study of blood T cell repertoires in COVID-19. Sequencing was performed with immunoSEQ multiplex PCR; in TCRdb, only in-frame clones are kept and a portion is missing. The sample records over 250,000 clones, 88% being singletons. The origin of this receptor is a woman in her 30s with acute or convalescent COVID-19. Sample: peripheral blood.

CDR3 bases: TGTGCCAGCTCACCAAATTGGAACAGGGTTGGAAACACCATATATTTT. It specifies CASSPNWNRVGNTIYF. This rearrangement joins TRBV18 to TRBJ1-3, with D perhaps TRBD1 (6 bases). The CDR3 extends over 16 amino acids. With 2 bases removed from V and 3 bases from J, the gap between germline ends came to 14 bases. CDR1 KGHSH and CDR2 LQKENI come from the germline V gene.